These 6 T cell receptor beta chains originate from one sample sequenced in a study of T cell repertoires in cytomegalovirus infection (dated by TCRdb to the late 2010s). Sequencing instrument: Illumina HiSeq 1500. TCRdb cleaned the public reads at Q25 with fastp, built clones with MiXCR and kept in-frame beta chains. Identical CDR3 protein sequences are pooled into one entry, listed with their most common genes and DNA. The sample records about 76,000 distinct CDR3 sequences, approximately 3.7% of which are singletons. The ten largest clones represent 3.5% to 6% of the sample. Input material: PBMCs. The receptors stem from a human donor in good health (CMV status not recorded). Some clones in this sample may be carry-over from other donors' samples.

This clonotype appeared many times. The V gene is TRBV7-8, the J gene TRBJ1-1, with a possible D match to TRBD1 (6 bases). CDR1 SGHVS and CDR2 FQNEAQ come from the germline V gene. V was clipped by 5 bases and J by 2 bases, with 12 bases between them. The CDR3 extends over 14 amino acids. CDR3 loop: CASSAQGANTEAFF. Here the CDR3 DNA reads TGTGCCAGCAGCGCACAGGGAGCCAACACTGAAGCTTTCTTT.

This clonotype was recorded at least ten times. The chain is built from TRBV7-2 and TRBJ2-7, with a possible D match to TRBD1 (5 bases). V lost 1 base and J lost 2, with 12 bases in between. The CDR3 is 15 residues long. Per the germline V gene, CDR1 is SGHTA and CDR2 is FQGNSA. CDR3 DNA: TGTGCCAGCAGCTTAGGAACAGGCAAACCCTACGAGCAGTACTTC. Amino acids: CASSLGTGKPYEQYF. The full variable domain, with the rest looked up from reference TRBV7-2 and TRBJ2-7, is GAGVSQSPSNKVTEKGKDVELRCDPISGHTALYWYRQSLGQGLEFLIYFQGNSAPDKSGLPSDRFSAERTGGSVSTLTIQRTQQEDSAVYLCASSLGTGKPYEQYFGPGTRLTVT.

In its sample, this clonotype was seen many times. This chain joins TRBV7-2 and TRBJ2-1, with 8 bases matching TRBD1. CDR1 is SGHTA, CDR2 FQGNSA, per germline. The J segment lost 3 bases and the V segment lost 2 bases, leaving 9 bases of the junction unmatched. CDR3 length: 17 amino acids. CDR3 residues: CASSLMSAGGGYNEQFF. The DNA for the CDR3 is TGTGCCAGCAGCTTAATGTCGGCAGGGGGCGGCTACAATGAGCAGTTCTTC.

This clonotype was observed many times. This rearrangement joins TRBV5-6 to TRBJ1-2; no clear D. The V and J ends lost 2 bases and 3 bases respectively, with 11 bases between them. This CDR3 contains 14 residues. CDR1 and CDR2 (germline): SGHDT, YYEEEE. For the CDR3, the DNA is TGTGCCAGCAGCTTAAGGTACGAAGACTATGGCTACACCTTC. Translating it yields CASSLRYEDYGYTF.

CDR3: CASSSTRTGYEQYF. The CDR3 DNA reads as TGCGCCAGCAGCTCCACTCGGACGGGATACGAGCAGTACTTC. The chain links TRBV5-1 to TRBJ2-7, with D perhaps matching TRBD2 (5 bases). V gave up 3 bases and J gave up 4 bases, with 14 bases separating them. Germline lookup yields CDR1 SGHRS and CDR2 YFSETQ. The CDR3 totals 14 residues.

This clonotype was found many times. In nucleotides, the CDR3 is TGTGCCAGCAGTTCTTGGGGTCCGGGCTACGAGCAGTACTTC. The encoded protein is CASSSWGPGYEQYF. The V gene is TRBV6-2 or TRBV6-3, the J gene TRBJ2-7; D is uncertain. There are 14 residues in the CDR3. CDR1 is MNHEY, CDR2 SVGEGT, per germline. Trimming removed 4 bases at V and 3 bases at J, with 13 bases between.